Reported below is one TCR beta chain. Antigen specificity is unknown. These data are taken from a study of cytomegalovirus exposure and HLA in healthy donors. Study-level points and caveats: Reports credit the classifier with highly specific, highly sensitive diagnosis of cytomegalovirus status.

V dropped 5 bases and J dropped 4 bases, with 15 bases sitting between them. The CDR3 is 14 residues long. Per germline, CDR1 MNHNS and CDR2 SASEGT. The PCR had 60 Vbeta and 13 Jbeta primers. Method: immunoSEQ multiplex PCR; TCRdb's copy keeps in-frame clones and lacks some. There are roughly 150,000 clones in the sample; around 82% occur only once, and approximately 0.98% lies in the top ten. Sequenced input: PBMCs. This receptor was identified in a man in his thirties or forties in good health and CMV-seronegative. J is TRBJ2-7 and V is TRBV6-1; D uncertain. CDR3 region: CASSLSHAAYEQYF. CDR3 nucleotides: TGTGCCAGCAGTCTTTCCCACGCGGCTTACGAGCAGTACTTC.